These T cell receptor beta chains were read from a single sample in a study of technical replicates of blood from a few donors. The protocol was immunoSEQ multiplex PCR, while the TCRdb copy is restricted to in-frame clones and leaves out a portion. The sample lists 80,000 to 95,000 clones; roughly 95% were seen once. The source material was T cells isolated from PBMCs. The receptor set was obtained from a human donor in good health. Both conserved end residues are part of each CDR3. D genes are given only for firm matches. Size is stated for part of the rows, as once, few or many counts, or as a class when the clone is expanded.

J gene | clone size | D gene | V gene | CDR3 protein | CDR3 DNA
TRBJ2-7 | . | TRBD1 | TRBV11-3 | CASSTGQTTVEQYF | TGTGCCAGCAGCACGGGACAGACGACAGTCGAGCAGTACTTC
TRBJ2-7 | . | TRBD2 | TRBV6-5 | CASSIIAGGPYEQYF | TGTGCCAGCAGCATTATAGCGGGAGGGCCCTACGAGCAGTACTTC
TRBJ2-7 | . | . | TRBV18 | CASSPPMQGGDEQYF | TGTGCCAGCTCACCACCGATGCAGGGAGGCGACGAGCAGTACTTC
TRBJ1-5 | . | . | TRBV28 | CASSFLQGNQPQHF | TGTGCCAGCAGTTTCCTACAGGGCAATCAGCCCCAGCATTTT
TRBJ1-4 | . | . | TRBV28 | CASSLATTNEKLFF | TGTGCCAGCAGTTTGGCAACAACTAATGAAAAACTGTTTTTT
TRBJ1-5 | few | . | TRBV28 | CASSLGPGNQPQHF | TGTGCCAGCAGTTTAGGCCCGGGGAATCAGCCCCAGCATTTT
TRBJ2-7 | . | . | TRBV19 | CASSLQGGYTTNF | TGTGCCAGTAGTCTCCAGGGGGGCTACACAACAAATTTC
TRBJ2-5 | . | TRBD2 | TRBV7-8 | CASSGLAGVGETQYF | TGTGCCAGCAGCGGTTTGGCGGGAGTGGGAGAGACCCAGTACTTC
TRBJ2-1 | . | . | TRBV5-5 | CASSLYGEGTYNEQFF | TGTGCCAGCAGCTTGTACGGGGAAGGAACCTACAATGAGCAGTTCTTC
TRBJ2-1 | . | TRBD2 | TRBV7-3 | CASSLSGSFYNEQFF | TGTGCCAGCAGCCTTAGCGGGAGTTTCTACAATGAGCAGTTCTTC
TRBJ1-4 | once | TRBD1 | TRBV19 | CASSVNRGVISEKLFF | TGTGCCAGTAGTGTCAACAGGGGCGTGATTAGTGAAAAACTGTTTTTT
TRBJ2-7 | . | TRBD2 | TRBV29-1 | CSVAGRAGNEQYF | TGCAGCGTTGCCGGGAGGGCGGGGAACGAGCAGTACTTC
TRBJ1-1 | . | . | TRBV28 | CASIRGFGTEAFF | TGTGCCAGCATAAGAGGGTTTGGCACTGAAGCTTTCTTT
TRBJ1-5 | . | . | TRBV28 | CASSSPIHF | TGTGCCAGCAGTTCCCCCATTCATTTT
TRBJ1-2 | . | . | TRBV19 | CASSMRQFIYGYTF | TGTGCCAGTAGTATGCGACAGTTTATCTATGGCTACACCTTC
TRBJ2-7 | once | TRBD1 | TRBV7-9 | CASSGEGTGGEQYF | TGTGCCAGCAGCGGTGAAGGGACAGGAGGTGAGCAGTACTTC
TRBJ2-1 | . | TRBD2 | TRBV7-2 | CASSVAGGANEQFF | TGTGCCAGCAGCGTAGCGGGAGGGGCCAATGAGCAGTTCTTC
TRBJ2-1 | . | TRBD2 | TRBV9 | CASSTRLAGNEQFF | TGTGCCAGCAGCACCAGACTAGCGGGCAATGAGCAGTTCTTC
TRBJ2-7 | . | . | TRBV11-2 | CASSPSDSPGEQYF | TGTGCCAGCAGCCCCTCTGACTCCCCTGGGGAGCAGTACTTC
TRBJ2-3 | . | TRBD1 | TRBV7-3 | CASSTGEDTQYF | TGTGCCAGCAGTACAGGGGAAGATACGCAGTATTTT
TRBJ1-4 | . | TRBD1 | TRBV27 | CASSYRGSNEKLFF | TGTGCCAGCAGTTACAGGGGGTCTAATGAAAAACTGTTTTTT
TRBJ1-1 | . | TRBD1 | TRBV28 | CASSRGLGAFF | TGTGCCAGCAGTAGGGGGCTTGGTGCTTTCTTT
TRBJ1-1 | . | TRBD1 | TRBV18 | CASSPLVLTGDTEAFF | TGTGCCAGCTCACCGCTGGTCTTAACAGGGGACACTGAAGCTTTCTTT
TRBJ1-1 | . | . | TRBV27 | CASGYGLGSTEAFF | TGTGCCAGCGGCTATGGGTTGGGGAGCACTGAAGCTTTCTTT
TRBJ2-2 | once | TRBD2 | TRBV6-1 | CASKEREWYTGELFF | TGTGCCAGCAAGGAGCGGGAGTGGTACACCGGGGAGCTGTTTTTT
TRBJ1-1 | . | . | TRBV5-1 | CASSFYRATNTEAFF | TGCGCCAGCAGCTTCTACAGGGCTACGAACACTGAAGCTTTCTTT
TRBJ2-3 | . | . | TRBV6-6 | CASSAGLGSSTDTQYF | TGTGCCAGCAGTGCTGGACTGGGATCTAGCACAGATACGCAGTATTTT
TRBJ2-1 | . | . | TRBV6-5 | CASSWHRVSSYNEQFF | TGTGCCAGCAGTTGGCACAGGGTTAGCTCCTACAATGAGCAGTTCTTC
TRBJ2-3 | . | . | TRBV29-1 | CAGDFLRDTQYF | TGCGCTGGGGACTTTCTTAGAGATACGCAGTATTTT
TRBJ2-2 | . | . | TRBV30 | CAWSPRLESTGELFF | TGTGCCTGGAGCCCTCGACTAGAGAGCACCGGGGAGCTGTTTTTT
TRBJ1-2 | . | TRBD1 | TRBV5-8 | CASSFRDSFYGYTF | TGTGCCAGCAGCTTCCGGGACAGTTTCTATGGCTACACCTTC
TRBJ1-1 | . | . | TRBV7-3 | CASSLDRNTEAFF | TGTGCCAGCAGCTTAGACAGGAACACTGAAGCTTTCTTT
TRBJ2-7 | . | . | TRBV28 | CASSLFYYEQYF | TGTGCCAGCAGTTTATTTTACTACGAGCAGTACTTC
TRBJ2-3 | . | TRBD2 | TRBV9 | CASSDLAGVSTDTQYF | TGTGCCAGCAGCGATCTAGCGGGAGTTAGCACAGATACGCAGTATTTT
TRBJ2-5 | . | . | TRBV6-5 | CASSYSRGETQYF | TGTGCCAGCAGTTACTCTAGGGGGGAGACCCAGTACTTC
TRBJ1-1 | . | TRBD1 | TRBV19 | CASSILNAHRGAFF | TGTGCCAGTAGTATTTTGAACGCCCACAGGGGCGCTTTCTTT
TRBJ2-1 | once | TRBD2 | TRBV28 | CASSPPAAGGAYNEQFF | TGTGCCAGCAGTCCCCCAGCAGCGGGAGGAGCCTACAATGAGCAGTTCTTC
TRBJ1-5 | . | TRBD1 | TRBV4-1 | CASSPDPWDSQHSNQPQHF | TGCGCCAGCAGCCCAGACCCCTGGGACAGTCAACATAGCAATCAGCCCCAGCATTTT
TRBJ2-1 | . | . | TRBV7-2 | CASSFPRSSYNEQFF | TGTGCCAGCAGTTTCCCCCGGAGCTCCTACAATGAGCAGTTCTTC
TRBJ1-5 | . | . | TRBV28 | CASSLDQPQHF | TGTGCCAGCAGCCTAGATCAGCCCCAGCATTTT
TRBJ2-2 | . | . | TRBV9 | CASSPLSTGELFF | TGTGCCAGCAGCCCACTGAGCACCGGGGAGCTGTTTTTT
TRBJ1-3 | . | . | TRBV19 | CASSILQGAGNTIYF | TGTGCCAGTAGTATATTACAGGGTGCTGGAAACACCATATATTTT
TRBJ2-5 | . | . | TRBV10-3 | CAISEWDSQETQYF | TGTGCCATCAGTGAGTGGGACTCTCAAGAGACCCAGTACTTC
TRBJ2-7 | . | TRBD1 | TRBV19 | CASSTGQGSYEQYF | TGTGCCAGTAGCACGGGACAGGGCTCCTACGAGCAGTACTTC
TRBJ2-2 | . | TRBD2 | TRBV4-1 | CASSQKAGGPGELFF | TGCGCCAGCAGCCAAAAAGCGGGAGGCCCAGGGGAGCTGTTTTTT
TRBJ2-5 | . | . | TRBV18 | CASSPPGPSGETQYF | TGTGCCAGCTCACCACCGGGCCCCTCAGGAGAGACCCAGTACTTC
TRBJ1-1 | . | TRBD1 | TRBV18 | CASSQTGEWGTEAFF | TGTGCCAGCTCACAGACAGGGGAATGGGGAACTGAAGCTTTCTTT
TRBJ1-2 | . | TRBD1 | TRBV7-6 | CASRRTGKDGYTF | TGTGCCAGCAGGCGGACAGGGAAGGATGGCTACACCTTC
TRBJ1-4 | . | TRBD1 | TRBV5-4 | CASSSQRDRGRNEKLFF | TGTGCCAGCAGCTCTCAAAGGGACAGGGGGCGTAATGAAAAACTGTTTTTT
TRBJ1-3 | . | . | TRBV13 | CASSFQGNTIYF | TGTGCCAGCAGCTTTCAGGGAAACACCATATATTTT
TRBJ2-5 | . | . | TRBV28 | CASSLLGGAETQYF | TGTGCCAGCAGTCTACTTGGTGGAGCGGAGACCCAGTACTTC
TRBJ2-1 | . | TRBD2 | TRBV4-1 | CASSQDEFGTSGNNEQFF | TGCGCCAGCAGCCAAGACGAATTCGGGACTAGCGGAAACAATGAGCAGTTCTTC
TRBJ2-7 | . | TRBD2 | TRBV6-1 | CASSDLAGDPDEQYF | TGTGCCAGCAGTGACTTAGCGGGTGACCCCGACGAGCAGTACTTC
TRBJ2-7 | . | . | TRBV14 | CASSPGSYEQYF | TGTGCCAGCAGCCCGGGTTCCTACGAGCAGTACTTC
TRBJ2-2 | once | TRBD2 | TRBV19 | CASKTSGSLNTGELFF | TGTGCCAGTAAGACTAGCGGGAGTTTAAACACCGGGGAGCTGTTTTTT
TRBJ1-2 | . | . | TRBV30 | CAWSANRALSVRDIYGYTF | TGTGCCTGGAGTGCCAACCGCGCCCTATCAGTCCGGGACATCTATGGCTACACCTTC
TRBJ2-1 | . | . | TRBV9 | CASSVGLGRDYNEQFF | TGTGCCAGCAGCGTAGGGTTAGGGCGGGACTACAATGAGCAGTTCTTC
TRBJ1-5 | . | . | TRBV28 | CASTSDISNQPQHF | TGTGCCAGCACTTCTGACATTAGCAATCAGCCCCAGCATTTT
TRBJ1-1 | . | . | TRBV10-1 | CASSESDVGGEAFF | TGCGCCAGCAGTGAATCGGACGTCGGGGGTGAAGCTTTCTTT
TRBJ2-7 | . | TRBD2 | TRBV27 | CASSLLGTSGREQYF | TGTGCCAGCAGTTTATTGGGGACTAGCGGGCGGGAGCAGTACTTC